One sample yielded the 32 T cell receptor beta chains listed below, sequenced in a study of T cells in Graves' hyperthyroidism and ophthalmopathy. TCR beta CDR3 regions were amplified from RNA. The HTBI primer set drove a first-round RT-PCR of the TCR CDR3. TCRdb itself ran the multiplex PCR reads through MiXCR, one entry per CDR3 protein. The table includes about 600,000 distinct CDR3 sequences, roughly a sixth detected once. The sequenced material came from blood. These receptor sequences come from a woman in her 40s with Graves' ophthalmopathy.

This clonotype has only a few counts. The CDR3 loop reads CSGTRGQSSSYEQYF. In nucleotides, the CDR3 is TGCAGTGGCACTCGGGGACAGTCGAGCTCCTACGAGCAGTACTTC. The chain combines TRBV20-1 with TRBJ2-7; 7 bases align to TRBD1. The CDR3 is made up of 15 amino acids. V lost 7 bases, J lost 0 bases, and 12 bases stayed unmatched. Germline V gene data show CDR1 as DFQATT and CDR2 as SNEGSKA (reference sequence).

Only a few counts were recorded for this clonotype. The chain recombines TRBV5-1 with TRBJ2-2, with D tentatively TRBD2 (5 bases). The ends were cut back, 5 bases at V and 7 bases at J, with 15 bases in the middle. Germline CDR1 SGHRS, CDR2 YFSETQ. This CDR3 spans 14 amino acids. The CDR3: CASSQGGLDGELFF. CDR3 bases: TGCGCCAGCAGTCAAGGAGGACTGGACGGGGAGCTGTTTTTT.

At least ten counts were recorded for this clonotype. This chain joins TRBV2 and TRBJ1-5, with a tentative D call TRBD1 (5 bases). Between the trimmed V and J ends, which lost 4 bases and 0 bases, there was a span of 7 bases. There are 14 residues in the CDR3. In germline, CDR1 is SNHLY, CDR2 FYNNEI. CDR3 protein: CASSGQLSNQPQHF. DNA for the CDR3: TGTGCCAGCAGTGGACAGCTTAGCAATCAGCCCCAGCATTTT.

In this sample, this clonotype turned up many times. The V call is TRBV29-1, the J call TRBJ2-7; 8 bases match TRBD1. V was clipped by 6 bases and J by 6 bases; unmatched bases: 7. This CDR3 spans 12 amino acids. Germline loops: CDR1 SQVTM, CDR2 ANQGSEA. The chain's CDR3 is CSVDGQGSEQYF. CDR3 nucleotide sequence: TGCAGCGTAGATGGACAGGGTTCCGAGCAGTACTTC.

This clonotype came up many times. This chain links TRBV5-1 with TRBJ2-7; D is ambiguous. The CDR3 spans 13 residues. V shed 6 bases and J shed 2 bases, with 12 bases lying between them. Germline V CDR1 and CDR2: SGHRS, YFSETQ. The CDR3 loop reads CASKFTGPYEQYF. The CDR3 DNA is TGCGCCAGCAAGTTTACTGGGCCCTACGAGCAGTACTTC. The variable domain in full, with the rest retrieved from reference TRBV5-1 and TRBJ2-7, is KAGVTQTPRYLIKTRGQQVTLSCSPISGHRSVSWYQQTPGQGLQFLFEYFSETQRNKGNFPGRFSGRQFSNSRSEMNVSTLELGDSALYLCASKFTGPYEQYFGPGTRLTVT.

This clonotype was recorded at least ten times. The chain employs TRBV10-1 and TRBJ2-1; 11 positions agree with TRBD2. The V segment lost 4 bases and the J segment 10 bases; nucleotides outside the gene matches: 0. Germline V gene data show CDR1 as WNHNN and CDR2 as SYGVQD (reference sequence). The CDR3 is made up of 12 amino acids. The CDR3 bases are TGCGCCAGCAGTGTAGCGGGAGGGGAGCAGTTCTTC. This gives the protein CASSVAGGEQFF.

The table lists this clonotype with a few counts. This sequence joins TRBV24-1 and TRBJ2-7; no firm D call. CDR1 KGHDR and CDR2 SFDVKD come from the germline V gene. V was shortened by 7 bases and J by 0 bases, with 9 bases between the two germline ends. This CDR3 is 13 amino acids long. Here the CDR3 DNA reads TGTGCCACCAGAGGAAGGGACTCCTACGAGCAGTACTTC. Translating it yields CATRGRDSYEQYF.

This clonotype was counted a few times. This chain links TRBV19 with TRBJ1-1; tentative D call: TRBD1 (6 bases). The CDR3 is 16 amino acids. Trimming pared 2 bases from V and 4 bases from J, leaving 17 bases between. From germline, CDR1 is LNHDA and CDR2 SQIVND (reference sequence). The CDR3 region is CASSIRGSGVFTEAFF. CDR3 DNA: TGTGCCAGTAGTATACGGGGATCAGGGGTTTTCACTGAAGCTTTCTTT.

This clonotype was found a few times. J is TRBJ2-2 and V is TRBV11-2, with 7 bases that match TRBD2. The CDR3 is made up of 14 amino acids. CDR1 and CDR2 from the germline V gene are SGHAT and FQNNGV. V trimming: 4 bases; J trimming: 6 bases; junction bases outside the gene matches: 5. The CDR3 region is CASSSTSVAGELFF. CDR3 sequence (DNA): TGTGCCAGCAGCTCCACTAGCGTCGCCGGGGAGCTGTTTTTT.

This clonotype was detected ten times or more. The genes are TRBV6-1 and TRBJ2-5; D call uncertain. The V and J ends lost 4 bases and 5 bases respectively, with 11 bases between them. Germline CDR1 MNHNS, CDR2 SASEGT. This CDR3 region has 13 residues. In nucleotides, the CDR3 is TGTGCCAGCAGTGTGGGCGTCCGGGAGACCCAGTACTTC. It translates to CASSVGVRETQYF.

This clonotype has more than one count but fewer than ten. V gene TRBV2 combines with J gene TRBJ2-7; D remains ambiguous. CDR1 SNHLY and CDR2 FYNNEI come from the germline V gene. The CDR3 is 16 amino acids. Trimming removed 6 bases at V and 0 bases at J, with 18 bases between. The CDR3 DNA reads TGTGCCAGCAGGTTAGGGATATACTGGAACTCCTACGAGCAGTACTTC. Translating it yields CASRLGIYWNSYEQYF.

Worth noting for this clonotype: A much bigger clone sits one base away, suggesting this may be a read error. Written as DNA, the CDR3 is TGTGCCAGCAGTTTAACCGCCATCTACGAGCAGTACTTC. Its protein is CASSLTAIYEQYF. This chain links TRBV28 with TRBJ2-7; D unresolved. Germline values: CDR1 MDHEN, CDR2 SYDVKM. V lost 2 bases, J lost 3 bases, and 8 bases lay in between. The CDR3 has 13 residues.

This clonotype has only a few counts. The rearrangement uses TRBV19 and TRBJ1-1; D perhaps matches TRBD1 (5 bases). CDR1 and CDR2 (germline): LNHDA, SQIVND (reference sequence). This CDR3 is 14 amino acids long. The V end was cut by 6 bases, the J end by 1 base, with 12 bases between. CDR3 in DNA: TGTGCCAGTAGGGGGGTACAACCGAACACTGAAGCTTTCTTT. It specifies CASRGVQPNTEAFF.

The J gene is TRBJ2-7, the V gene TRBV5-6; tentative D call: TRBD2 (6 bases). Trimming took off 0 bases at V and 4 bases at J, with 17 bases between the two ends. The CDR3 totals 16 residues. Looked up from germline, CDR1 is SGHDT and CDR2 is YYEEEE. CDR3 sequence reads: CASSLGAGLRIYEQYF. CDR3 DNA: TGTGCCAGCAGCTTGGGTGCGGGGCTGAGGATTTACGAGCAGTACTTC.

The chain uses TRBV7-3 and TRBJ2-1; D is undetermined. The CDR3 extends over 14 amino acids. Per germline, CDR1 SGHTA and CDR2 FQGTGA. V was cut by 5 bases and J by 1 base, with 9 bases left in between. CDR3 amino acids: CASSPRLSYNEQFF. The CDR3 nucleotides read TGTGCCAGCAGCCCTAGATTGTCCTACAATGAGCAGTTCTTC.

Many counts were recorded for this clonotype. V and J are TRBV11-2 and TRBJ1-1, with TRBD1 as a possible D gene (5 bases). The V end was cut by 2 bases, the J end by 0 bases, with 10 bases between. Germline V gives CDR1 SGHAT, CDR2 FQNNGV. CDR3 size: 15 residues. In nucleotides, the CDR3 is TGTGCCAGCAGCTTAAGAGGGGCCATGAACACTGAAGCTTTCTTT. It encodes CASSLRGAMNTEAFF.

This chain connects TRBV27 to TRBJ2-7; 10 bases map to TRBD2. The J segment lost 5 bases and the V segment lost 6 bases, leaving 10 bases of the junction unmatched. The CDR3 is 15 residues long. Germline V gene data show CDR1 as MNHEY and CDR2 as SMNVEV (reference sequence). The CDR3 DNA reads TGTGCCAGCAGAGGAGCGGGGGGGGCTAGCGACGAGCAGTACTTC. Amino acid sequence: CASRGAGGASDEQYF.

The chain is built from TRBV5-1 and TRBJ2-3, with 12 bases aligning to TRBD2. The trim removed 6 bases at V and 7 bases at J, leaving 3 bases unmatched. The CDR3 loop spans 13 amino acids. CDR1 is SGHRS, CDR2 YFSETQ, per germline. This CDR3 is CASKLAGGNTQYF. The CDR3 DNA reads TGCGCCAGCAAACTAGCGGGAGGAAATACGCAGTATTTT.

In regard to this clonotype: Being one base from a much bigger clone, this may be a read error. The chain recombines TRBV5-1 with TRBJ1-4, with D possibly being TRBD1 (5 bases). The CDR3 length is 14 residues. Per germline, CDR1 SGHRS and CDR2 YFSETQ. The CDR3 DNA sequence: TGCGCCAGCAGCACAGGACGGTTTAATGAAGAACTGTTTTTT. This encodes CASSTGRFNEELFF.

This clonotype has a count of ten or more. This chain connects TRBV12-3 or TRBV12-4 to TRBJ1-6; tentatively, D is TRBD1 (6 bases). This CDR3 is 13 amino acids long. Trimming stripped 7 bases from V and 10 bases from J, with 14 bases between. Written as DNA, the CDR3 is TGTGCCAGCACTTCAGGGGAGGGATCACCCCTCCACTTT. This encodes CASTSGEGSPLHF.

As for this clonotype: A much larger clone differs by one base, so this may be a read error. The gene calls are TRBV7-9 and TRBJ2-2; the match to TRBD2 covers 9 bases. The CDR3 consists of 16 residues. The germline CDR1 and CDR2 sequences are SEHNR and FQNEAQ (reference sequence). CDR3 loop: CVSSYASSSGMGELFF. CDR3 nucleotide sequence: TGTGTCAGCAGTTATGCCTCCTCTAGCGGGATGGGGGAGCTGTTTTTT.

This clonotype was observed at least ten times. The chain joins TRBV12-3 or TRBV12-4 to TRBJ2-5; D is perhaps TRBD2 (6 bases). The CDR3 runs 14 residues. V lost 6 bases and J lost 7, with 18 bases in between. CDR3 amino acids: CASSRSRGGGTQYF. CDR3 in DNA: TGTGCCAGCAGCCGGAGTCGGGGAGGTGGGACCCAGTACTTC.

The rearrangement uses TRBV28 and TRBJ1-2, with D tentatively TRBD1 (5 bases). With 3 bases removed from V and 4 bases from J, the gap between germline ends came to 15 bases. In germline, CDR1 is MDHEN, CDR2 SYDVKM. The CDR3 has 15 residues. CDR3 amino acids: CASSFPLDISYGYTF. Written as DNA, the CDR3 is TGTGCCAGCAGTTTTCCTCTGGACATATCCTATGGCTACACCTTC.

This clonotype was detected a few times. Here the CDR3 DNA reads TGCAGTGCTACAAAGCCGGGACTAGGGAACATTCAGTACTTC. Translation: CSATKPGLGNIQYF. The V and J genes are TRBV20-1 and TRBJ2-4, with 8 bases lining up with TRBD2. CDR3 length equals 14 residues. CDR1 and CDR2 from the germline V gene are DFQATT and SNEGSKA (reference sequence). Trimming removed 4 bases from V and 7 bases from J; junction bases left unmatched: 9.

This clonotype was seen many times. The rearrangement uses TRBV11-3 and TRBJ1-1; D is undetermined. CDR1 and CDR2 from the germline V gene are SGHNT and YENEEA. Trimming shortened V by 5 bases and J by 5 bases, and 18 bases separated the two germline ends. CDR3 length equals 15 residues. CDR3: CASSQGYPPRTEAFF. The CDR3 DNA follows: TGTGCCAGCAGCCAAGGTTATCCTCCGAGGACTGAAGCTTTCTTT.

The V and J genes are TRBV29-1 and TRBJ2-7; D is perhaps TRBD1 or TRBD2 (5 bases each). V was shortened by 4 bases and J by 6 bases, with 10 bases between the two germline ends. Per the germline V gene, CDR1 is SQVTM and CDR2 is ANQGSEA. The CDR3 loop spans 11 amino acids. The CDR3 region is CSVAFGGEQYF. The CDR3 DNA follows: TGCAGCGTTGCCTTTGGGGGCGAGCAGTACTTC.

The gene calls are TRBV6-1 and TRBJ2-7, with no clear D. CDR3 length: 14 residues. V was clipped by 8 bases and J by 0 bases, with 14 bases between them. Per germline, CDR1 MNHNS and CDR2 SASEGT. This CDR3 is CASLRSAVSYEQYF. Written as DNA, the CDR3 is TGTGCCAGCCTTAGGTCGGCAGTCTCCTACGAGCAGTACTTC.

This clonotype was counted between two and nine times. CDR3 protein: CASSVEPIGYGYTF. The CDR3 bases are TGTGCCAGCAGCGTAGAGCCAATAGGCTATGGCTACACCTTC. V usage is TRBV9 and J usage is TRBJ1-2; D not certain. Trimming left V 0 bases short and J 4 bases short, with 10 bases between. This CDR3 has 14 residues. Germline V gene data show CDR1 as SGDLS and CDR2 as YYNGEE.

This clonotype was seen more than once but under ten times. The chain recombines TRBV2 with TRBJ2-1; 14 nucleotides line up with TRBD2. CDR1 and CDR2 from the germline V gene are SNHLY and FYNNEI. V shed 10 bases, J shed 9 bases, and the junction held 23 bases outside the gene matches. The CDR3 consists of 19 residues. In nucleotides, the CDR3 is TGTGCCATGGGACTGCGATACCGACTAGCGGGAGGGCCTAATGTTGAGCAGTTCTTC. Protein product: CAMGLRYRLAGGPNVEQFF.

This clonotype was seen a few times. The chain carries TRBV29-1 and TRBJ2-7; the match to TRBD2 covers 13 bases. The J segment lost 4 bases and the V segment lost 6 bases, leaving 6 bases of the junction unmatched. The CDR3 totals 14 residues. Germline V CDR1 and CDR2: SQVTM, ANQGSEA. CDR3 protein: CSVWTSGSGYEQYF. The CDR3 DNA reads as TGCAGCGTCTGGACTAGCGGGAGTGGATACGAGCAGTACTTC.

This clonotype was counted only a few times. The rearrangement uses TRBV7-3 and TRBJ2-1; D is unresolved. The V end lost 1 base, the J end lost 6 bases, and 16 bases lay between the germline ends. The CDR3 length is 16 residues. Per the germline V gene, CDR1 is SGHTA and CDR2 is FQGTGA. This CDR3 reads CASSLISGYRGNEQFF. In nucleotides, the CDR3 is TGTGCCAGCAGCTTAATCTCCGGATACCGAGGCAATGAGCAGTTCTTC.

J is TRBJ2-1 and V is TRBV12-3 or TRBV12-4; 7 nucleotides agree with TRBD1. V dropped 6 bases and J dropped 2; count of bases not matched to a gene: 7. CDR3 length: 15 amino acids. The CDR3 DNA reads TGTGCCAGCAGAAACACAGGGGTTACCTACAATGAGCAGTTCTTC. Encoded protein: CASRNTGVTYNEQFF.